A single T cell receptor (beta chain) is shown here with its context. The target of this receptor is not known. One base away there is no much larger clone; base qualities are not given. The cohort was made up of 666 healthy bone marrow donors. At the time of sampling, all cohort members were nominally healthy, though unrecorded immune exposures were likely present. The donor was CMV seronegative and was included in the group of a few hundred seronegative cohort members. A peripheral blood sample was collected from each donor, and TCR beta sequencing was performed on peripheral blood mononuclear cells. The Qiagen DNeasy Blood Extraction Kit was used to extract genomic DNA from the blood cell samples. This specimen belongs to a study of cytomegalovirus exposure and HLA in healthy donors (TCRdb year 2017). Background for the entire study: An earlier analysis of approximately 640 of the donors reported approximately 300 Gb of sequence data and 117 million unique TCR beta sequences from 150 million to 200 million T cells. About 280 gigabases of sequencing data and around 88 million unique TCR sequences made up an early release that covered about 640 HLA-typed donors. Of the 350 to 400 genotyped donors, over 65% fell in the genetic ancestry cluster associated with self-reported Caucasian donors. The study was designed to test whether signatures of past pathogen exposure could be identified by cataloging public T cell receptors. The T cell repertoires of some 670 subjects were profiled by immunosequencing and related to cytomegalovirus serostatus. Along with the roughly 700-subject first cohort, a separate validation cohort of more than 90 different subjects was used. To predict cytomegalovirus infection status, the study brought together high-throughput TCR immunosequencing, statistical association of individual TCRs with disease status, and machine learning. In a later analysis, previously published TCR beta repertoires from 550 to 700 donors were re-analyzed and high-resolution HLA genotyping was added so that TCR occurrence patterns could be studied. In the later analysis, no new phenotypic data were used to find candidate immune exposures; instead, reliance was placed on TCR beta sequences and their occurrence across donors. An earlier analysis of around 580 of the donors used high-throughput TCR beta sequencing to judge whether each TCR beta V gene segment behaved as functional or pseudogenic. Donor age, sex, ethnicity and CMV serostatus were compiled together with the repertoire data. Genome-wide SNP genotypes for about 65% of the 666 donors were used in a later genetic analysis, which treated that subset as a discovery cohort. Every repertoire in the discovery cohort had been generated on one and the same sequencing platform. HLA typing included class I and class II loci at four-digit resolution. The number of typed donors differed by locus: roughly 620-630 for A, B, C, DRB1 and DQB1; some 500 for DQA1; approximately 600 for DPA1; and 400 to 480 for DPB1. Because of strong linkage in the cohort, roughly five DR-DQ haplotypes were treated as single units for association and clustering. Among roughly 400 genotyped donors of the cohort, an average of roughly 230,000 unique TCR beta nucleotide sequences was sequenced per donor, of which about 19% were non-productive.

What the authors observed across the whole study: CMV serostatus was the only immune exposure information available for the cohort. According to the authors, the approach could potentially be generalized to other disease states and immunological phenotypes. Three of the identified cytomegalovirus-associated TCR beta chains were confirmed in vitro to be specific for cytomegalovirus antigens. Correlated functional status among segregating V segments might be attributable to linkage disequilibrium, but an unknown experimental factor could not be ruled out. In a later analysis, several top co-occurrence clusters were reported to appear linked to parvovirus B19, influenza, CMV and Epstein-Barr virus. Compared with the approximately 670-donor mean, donors in an Asian-associated ancestry cluster had fewer N-insertions in productive TCRs, according to a later genetic analysis. A total of roughly 160 TCR beta chains were listed by the study as associated with cytomegalovirus. A later analysis found that most CMV-associated TCR beta chains appeared HLA-restricted, with HLA associations seemingly driven largely by CMV exposure. Roughly uniform sequencing depth across donors was assumed in presence/absence analyses, although this assumption may not hold. The classifier was reported to diagnose cytomegalovirus status with high specificity and sensitivity in both the original cohort and the validation cohort. Most TCR sequences were observed very rarely across donors, whereas some public TCRs were present in many individuals. In a later analysis, HLA-associated TCR beta chains were found to be more clonally expanded and to have lower generation probabilities than equally common non-associated chains. The 87-base-pair reads could not distinguish some IMGT-functional V segments, including TRBV6-2 and TRBV6-3, so those segments were excluded. A later genetic analysis associated a missense DCLRE1C variant with V-gene and J-gene trimming of TCR beta chains, and an independent cohort replicated the association. In an earlier analysis of 587 of the donors, most TCR beta V segments appeared in productive rearrangements about 87% or about 30% of the time, broadly matching IMGT annotations. Approximately 18 rarely observed V segments, including chromosome 9 orphons, were excluded from the earlier analysis of about 500 of the donors because counts were too low. A further reported finding was that TCR beta sequences accurately predicted the HLA-A and HLA-B alleles for most subjects in the first cohort. This cohort had only TCR beta chains sequenced, and the lack of alpha or paired-chain data limited which features could be detected. A cluster of highly shared sequence variants was judged likely to be a technical artifact of the sequencing pipeline. When HLA alleles, especially DR and DQ, strongly co-occurred, attributing TCR associations to individual alleles was difficult. Because some donors lacked HLA typing at each locus, the association tests relied only on the typed subset. In a later analysis, TCR association rates were found to vary across HLA loci, with the most associated TCRs seen for DRB1 alleles and the fewest for HLA-C alleles. In a later analysis, around 17,000 TCR beta sequences were associated with specific HLA alleles at a false discovery rate of 0.05.

Library preparation was by the immunoSEQ multiplex PCR assay. For the multiplex PCR, a mixture combining 60 forward primers for TCR Vbeta segments and 13 reverse primers for TCR Jbeta segments was used. The CDR3 region of rearranged TCR beta genes was amplified from genomic DNA with a multiplex PCR assay. Amplified TCR beta libraries were sequenced as 87-base-pair reads on the Illumina HiSeq System. The original methods were these. A later analysis tallied 75 million to 85 million unique TCR beta chains across the 660 or so repertoires, and some 12 million of those chains were shared by two or more donors. A nearest-neighbor algorithm error-corrected the raw reads and collapsed the reads into unique sequences, merging closely related sequences to remove PCR and sequencing errors. Alignment of CDR3 sequences to IMGT reference sequences was used to assign V, D and J gene segments. Each retained sequence needed at least a six-nucleotide match to both a V gene segment and a J gene segment. Rearrangements were called productive when the CDR3 lacked stop codons and stayed in frame with V and J; all others were non-productive. Following IMGT convention, CDR3 was defined as the stretch from the second conserved V-encoded cysteine up to the conserved J-encoded phenylalanine. The earlier analysis of some 600 of the donors excluded sequences that lacked an unambiguous match to a single V gene segment. An earlier analysis of about 600 of the donors called V segments functional above 56.7% productive rearrangements and segregating when the between-donor standard deviation exceeded 5%. A statistical classification framework was built to diagnose cytomegalovirus status from the catalog of TCR beta chain sequences. A later analysis assigned V and J genes by comparing TCR nucleotide sequences with IMGT/GENE-DB human TR gene sequences. In a later analysis, CDR3 sequences and most-parsimonious VDJ recombination scenarios were assigned using the TCRdist pipeline. In a later analysis, every TCR beta chain was defined by the combination of its CDR3 amino acid sequence and its V-gene family, and reads without a unique V-gene family were dropped. A later analysis removed over 500 highly shared, low-generation-probability nucleotide sequences to deal with suspected cross-contamination and a sequencing artifact. In a later analysis, a clonal expansion index was calculated for each public chain from normalized within-repertoire ranks of inferred template counts. In a later analysis, generation probabilities were computed with a VDJ recombination model fitted to out-of-frame rearrangements, and the resulting probabilities were checked against IGoR. In a later analysis, hypergeometric tests were used to score TCR-TCR, TCR-HLA and TCR-CMV co-occurrence, with a repertoire-size bias correction applied to TCR pairs. In a later analysis, false discovery rates were estimated by permuting HLA or CMV assignments 20 times. In a later analysis, co-occurring TCRs were grouped with DBSCAN, and TCRdist sequence similarity was added when clustering was performed within HLA-allele-positive subsets. For co-occurrence clustering, repertoires with fewer than 30,000 or more than 120,000 public chains were excluded, along with 5 or 6 repertoires with anomalous nucleotide sharing. The table was pulled from immuneACCESS by TCRdb, which kept in-frame rearrangements only. Such tables lose some clones; where checked, under half of the loss comes from unresolved V genes, and the rest has no known cause. The DNA gave D and trimming, while V, J and clone size come from that table. Counted in this sample were about 41,000 clones; 81% of them appeared once. The ten largest clones capture 2.7% of the sample.

The germline ends are 10 bases apart after V is trimmed by 8 bases and J by 2 bases. Sequences MNHEY (CDR1) and SVGAGI (CDR2) are obtained from the germline V gene. The cysteine opens and the phenylalanine closes a CDR3 of 13 amino acids. The sequence is cut down to CDR3 DNA, 39 bases in frame from base 1. The TCR was taken from a man aged 50 or older in good health and CMV-seronegative. In this chain, TRBV6-5 is recombined with TRBJ2-1; a weak D assignment points to TRBD1 (5 bases agree). The sequenced material came from PBMCs. For the CDR3, the sequence is CASGSRAYNEQFF. The nucleotides are TGTGCCAGCGGATCCAGGGCCTACAATGAGCAGTTCTTC.